The table lists the clone carrying this T cell receptor beta chain with a few counts. Its target is not known. These data belong to a study of CD8+ T cells in alopecia areata. Background on the study: Patients given treatment had severity scored by the percentage of scalp area affected. Study results and limitations: Scalp and blood samples kept many expanded lesional clones throughout tofacitinib.

CDR1 and CDR2 from the germline V gene are SGHTA and FQGNSA. The CDR3 loop spans 16 amino acids. The V and J ends lost 5 bases and 4 bases, in that order; junction bases with no gene match: 11. Sequencing used cDNA as its template, made by extracting RNA and reverse transcribing it. The protocol was immunoSEQ multiplex PCR, while the TCRdb copy is restricted to in-frame clones and leaves out a portion. There are approximately 160,000 clones in the sample; less than 80% occur only once, and 12% to 15% lies in the top ten. Regarding treatment: oral pan-JAK inhibitor, 5-10 mg twice daily. The clonotype comes from a human donor with alopecia areata. The chain has TRBV7-2 and TRBJ1-1; 9 bases are shared with TRBD1. Sequencing used CD4+ T cells sorted from blood, obtained at week 24, from a patient treated with tofacitinib. Written as DNA, the CDR3 is TGTGCCAGCAGCCTCTTAAAGGGACAGGGAGGCACTGAAGCTTTCTTT. This translates into CASSLLKGQGGTEAFF.